Listed here are 10 T cell receptor beta chains from one sample, sequenced in a study of T-cell memory formation after mild COVID-19. A single record per CDR3 protein comes from TCRdb applying MiXCR to the 5' RACE reads. The sample lists hundreds of thousands of distinct CDR3 sequences, about 20% seen once, with 9.5% to 15% in the top ten. Sequenced input: PBMCs or a T cell subset sorted from them (not recorded which). The source is an adult woman who had mild COVID-19 (a few samples of this study predate the infection). Cell type and time point are not known.

This clonotype was counted between two and nine times. The rearrangement joins TRBV30 to TRBJ2-7; weak D call: TRBD1 (5 bases). The CDR3 is 12 residues long. V was clipped by 4 bases and J by 0 bases, with 7 bases between them. Looked up from germline, CDR1 is GTSNPN and CDR2 is SVGIG (reference sequence). CDR3 DNA: TGTGCCTGGACGGACAACTCCTACGAGCAGTACTTC. Translating gives CAWTDNSYEQYF.

This clonotype was seen a few times. This chain uses TRBV11-2 with TRBJ1-1, with D maybe TRBD1 (6 bases). The CDR3 extends over 15 amino acids. Germline-derived CDR1 and CDR2 are SGHAT and FQNNGV. The V and J ends lost 5 bases and 1 base respectively, with 14 bases between them. The DNA for the CDR3 is TGTGCCAGCAGCCCCATAAGGGGGAAGAACACTGAAGCTTTCTTT. Translation: CASSPIRGKNTEAFF. The full variable domain, rest sourced from reference TRBV11-2 and TRBJ1-1, is EAGVAQSPRYKIIEKRQSVAFWCNPISGHATLYWYQQILGQGPKLLIQFQNNGVVDDSQLPKDRFSAERLKGVDSTLKIQPAKLEDSAVYLCASSPIRGKNTEAFFGQGTRLTVV.

This clonotype was counted only a few times. CDR3 residues: CASRPGTVYSNQPQHF. CDR3 DNA sequence: TGTGCCAGCAGGCCCGGGACCGTGTATAGCAATCAGCCCCAGCATTTT. The chain links TRBV6-5 to TRBJ1-5, with D perhaps matching TRBD1 (5 bases). The CDR3 contains 16 residues. The V end was cut by 6 bases, the J end by 0 bases, with 15 bases between. Germline V gene lookup returns CDR1 MNHEY and CDR2 SVGAGI.

This clonotype was observed a few times. The chain employs TRBV9 and TRBJ1-5, with D hard to call. V lost 0 bases to trimming and J lost 9 bases, with 19 bases between them. The CDR3 totals 16 residues. Germline V gives CDR1 SGDLS, CDR2 YYNGEE. The CDR3 nucleotides read TGTGCCAGCAGCGTAGACCCCGCTGGGGTCGGGTCGCCCCAGCATTTT. This translates into CASSVDPAGVGSPQHF.

This clonotype was observed a few times. This sequence joins TRBV12-3 or TRBV12-4 and TRBJ2-1, with unresolved D. This CDR3 spans 15 amino acids. Trimming removed 3 bases from V and 0 bases from J, with 9 bases in between. The CDR3 is CASSFSRSSYNEQFF. CDR3 nucleotides: TGTGCCAGCAGTTTCAGCCGTAGCTCCTACAATGAGCAGTTCTTC.

J is TRBJ2-1 and V is TRBV14; D gene unclear. V dropped 3 bases and J dropped 4 bases, with 4 bases sitting between them. The CDR3 runs to 12 residues. Looked up from germline, CDR1 is SGHDN and CDR2 is FVKESK. The chain's CDR3 is CASSHEYNEQFF. CDR3 sequence (DNA): TGTGCCAGCAGCCATGAGTACAATGAGCAGTTCTTC.

This chain joins TRBV5-1 and TRBJ2-7; D might be TRBD1 (6 bases). In germline, CDR1 is SGHRS, CDR2 YFSETQ. This CDR3 region has 13 residues. Trimming stripped 4 bases from V and 1 base from J, with 9 bases between. CDR3 in amino acids: CASSHGQSYEQYF. CDR3 DNA sequence: TGCGCCAGCAGCCATGGACAGTCCTACGAGCAGTACTTC. The full variable domain, completed using reference TRBV5-1 and TRBJ2-7, is KAGVTQTPRYLIKTRGQQVTLSCSPISGHRSVSWYQQTPGQGLQFLFEYFSETQRNKGNFPGRFSGRQFSNSRSEMNVSTLELGDSALYLCASSHGQSYEQYFGPGTRLTVT.

V usage is TRBV20-1 and J usage is TRBJ2-1; TRBD2 agrees at 9 bases. The CDR3 has 14 residues. The germline V gene has CDR1 DFQATT and CDR2 SNEGSKA (reference sequence). Germline trimming cut 4 bases from V and 5 bases from J; bases unmatched to any gene: 6. CDR3 region: CSAISGGINNEQFF. CDR3 nucleotides: TGCAGTGCTATTAGCGGGGGAATCAACAATGAGCAGTTCTTC.

For the CDR3, the DNA is TGTGCCAGCAGTGAAGCTGGGGCGCTCTATGGCTACACCTTC. Translating it yields CASSEAGALYGYTF. The V call is TRBV6-1, the J call TRBJ1-2, with D perhaps TRBD1 (5 bases). The germline V gene has CDR1 MNHNS and CDR2 SASEGT. V lost 0 bases, J lost 4 bases, and 9 bases lay in between. CDR3 length: 14 residues.

This chain connects TRBV12-3 or TRBV12-4 to TRBJ2-1, with D tentatively TRBD2 (6 bases). This CDR3 has 14 residues. Deletions cut 8 bases from V and 6 bases from J, with 17 bases between. The CDR3 loop is CASCTSGDGNEQFF. In nucleotides, the CDR3 is TGTGCCAGCTGTACTTCGGGGGATGGCAATGAGCAGTTCTTC.